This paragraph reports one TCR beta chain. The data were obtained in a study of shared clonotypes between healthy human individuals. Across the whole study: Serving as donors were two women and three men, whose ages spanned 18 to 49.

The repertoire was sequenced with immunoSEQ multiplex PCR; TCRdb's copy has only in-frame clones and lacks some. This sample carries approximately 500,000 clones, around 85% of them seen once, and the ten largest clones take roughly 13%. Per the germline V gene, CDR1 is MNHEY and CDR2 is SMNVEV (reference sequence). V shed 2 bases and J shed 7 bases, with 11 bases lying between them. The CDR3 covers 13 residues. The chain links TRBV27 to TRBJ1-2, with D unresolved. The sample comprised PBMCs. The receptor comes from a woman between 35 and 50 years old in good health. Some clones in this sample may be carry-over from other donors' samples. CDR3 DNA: TGTGCCAGCAGTTTAAGGAGAGAGGCTGGCTACACCTTC. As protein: CASSLRREAGYTF.